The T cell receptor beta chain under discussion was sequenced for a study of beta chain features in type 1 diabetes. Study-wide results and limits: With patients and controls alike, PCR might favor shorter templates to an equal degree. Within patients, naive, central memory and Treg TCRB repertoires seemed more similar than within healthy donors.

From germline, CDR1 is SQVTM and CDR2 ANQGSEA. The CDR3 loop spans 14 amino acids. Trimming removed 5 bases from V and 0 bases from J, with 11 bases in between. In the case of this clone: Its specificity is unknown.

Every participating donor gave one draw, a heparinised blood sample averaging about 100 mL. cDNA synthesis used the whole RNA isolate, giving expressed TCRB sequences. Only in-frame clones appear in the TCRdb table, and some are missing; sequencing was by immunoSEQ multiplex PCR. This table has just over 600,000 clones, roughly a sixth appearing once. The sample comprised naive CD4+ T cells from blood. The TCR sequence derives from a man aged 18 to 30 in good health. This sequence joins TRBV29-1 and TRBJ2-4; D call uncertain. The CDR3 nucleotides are TGCAGCGTTAAGCACCGTTTAGCCAAAAACATTCAGTACTTC. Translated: CSVKHRLAKNIQYF.